This T cell receptor (beta chain) was captured in a study of blood T cell repertoires in COVID-19. Looking at the study overall: From the United States, Italy and Spain came samples of acute and convalescent COVID-19. T cells, B-cell-depleted T cells, or PBMCs provided the cDNA or gDNA that served as material.

V was clipped by 8 bases and J by 7 bases, with 8 bases between them. The CDR3 has 10 residues. Germline assignment: CDR1 SNHLY and CDR2 FYNNEI. Study processing details: Using reference gene primer amplification, nucleated cell counts were estimated. Libraries were prepared by immunoSEQ multiplex PCR; TCRdb keeps only in-frame clonotypes and omits some of them. V, J and clone size reflect that table, while D and trimming were determined from the DNA. The profile shows more than 100,000 clones, 84% of them singletons. Sequenced sample: peripheral blood. This receptor was obtained from a woman under 40 who had recovered from COVID-19. The chain links TRBV2 to TRBJ2-5; D might be TRBD2 (6 bases). The DNA of the CDR3 is TGTGCCAGCGGGGGGAGGACCCAGTACTTC. It yields the protein CASGGRTQYF.